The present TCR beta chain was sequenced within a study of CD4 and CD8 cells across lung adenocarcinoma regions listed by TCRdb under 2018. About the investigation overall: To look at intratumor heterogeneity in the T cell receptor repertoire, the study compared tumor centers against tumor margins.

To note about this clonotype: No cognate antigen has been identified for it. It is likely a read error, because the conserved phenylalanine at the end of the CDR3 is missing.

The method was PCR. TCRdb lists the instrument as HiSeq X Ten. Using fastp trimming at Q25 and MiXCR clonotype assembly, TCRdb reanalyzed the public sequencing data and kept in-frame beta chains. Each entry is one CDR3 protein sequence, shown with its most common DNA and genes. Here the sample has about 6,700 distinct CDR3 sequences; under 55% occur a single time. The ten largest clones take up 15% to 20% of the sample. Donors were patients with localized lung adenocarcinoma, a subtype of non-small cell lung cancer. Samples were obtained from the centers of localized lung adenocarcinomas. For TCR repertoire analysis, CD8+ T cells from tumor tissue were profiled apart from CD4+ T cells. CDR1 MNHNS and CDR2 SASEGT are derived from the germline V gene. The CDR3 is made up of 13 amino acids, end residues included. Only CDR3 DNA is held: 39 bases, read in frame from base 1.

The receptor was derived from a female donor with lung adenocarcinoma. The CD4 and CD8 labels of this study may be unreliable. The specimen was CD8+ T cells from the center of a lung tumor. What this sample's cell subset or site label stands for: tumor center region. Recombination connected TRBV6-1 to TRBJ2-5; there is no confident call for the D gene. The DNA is TGTGCCAGCACCCCTCATGTACAAGCGACCCAGTACTTG. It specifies CASTPHVQATQYL.